The 27 T cell receptor beta chains listed next were all sequenced from one sample in a study of blood T cells in healthy people across ages (dated by TCRdb to 2014 to 2015). Library preparation used 5' RACE. Sequencing relied on an Illumina HiSeq 2500. The second PCR ran for roughly 6 to 11 cycles and used a J-beta primer mix along with a sample-barcoded 5' primer. TCRdb reprocessing: public reads trimmed at Q25 with fastp, clones called with MiXCR, in-frame beta chains kept. Rows matching on CDR3 protein sequence are summarized as one entry with the most common DNA and genes. The sample includes about 900,000 distinct CDR3 sequences, with about 48% observed a single time. Under 15% of the sample is in the top ten clones. The source material was blood. The receptor source for this set is a man aged 25 to 40 in good health.

The rearrangement uses TRBV6-2 or TRBV6-3 and TRBJ2-1; no clear D gene. Germline V gene data show CDR1 as MNHEY and CDR2 as SVGEGT. This CDR3 is built from 15 residues. Trimming removed 1 base at V and 4 bases at J, with 11 bases between. DNA of the CDR3: TGTGCCAGCAGTTACTTCCCGGACCAATACAATGAGCAGTTCTTC. Amino acids: CASSYFPDQYNEQFF.

Here the CDR3 reads CASSRMSETQFF. CDR3 coding DNA: TGTGCCAGCAGTCGTATGTCAGAGACCCAGTTCTTC. The rearrangement links TRBV12-3 or TRBV12-4 to TRBJ2-1; D not resolved. V was clipped by 5 bases and J by 13 bases, with 15 bases between them. CDR3 length equals 12 residues.

This sequence joins TRBV7-2 and TRBJ1-6; 7 bases are a match to TRBD1. This CDR3 spans 14 amino acids. The germline CDR1 and CDR2 sequences are SGHTA and FQGNSA. V dropped 5 bases and J dropped 7; count of bases not matched to a gene: 5. CDR3 nucleotides: TGTGCCAGCAGCGTCACAGGGGACAATTCACCCCTCCACTTT. It specifies CASSVTGDNSPLHF.

The genes are TRBV7-2 and TRBJ2-6; D gene ambiguous. Germline values: CDR1 SGHTA, CDR2 FQGNSA. The CDR3 runs 17 residues. V was trimmed by 5 bases and J by 0 bases, leaving 14 bases between them. As DNA, the CDR3 is TGTGCCAGCAGCCTACAAGGGCATGGCTCTGGGGCCAACGTCCTGACTTTC. The encoded protein is CASSLQGHGSGANVLTF. Together with reference TRBV7-2 and TRBJ2-6, the CDR3 gives the full variable domain: GAGVSQSPSNKVTEKGKDVELRCDPISGHTALYWYRQSLGQGLEFLIYFQGNSAPDKSGLPSDRFSAERTGGSVSTLTIQRTQQEDSAVYLCASSLQGHGSGANVLTFGAGSRLTVL.

The rearrangement uses TRBV6-5 and TRBJ1-1; D call uncertain. The CDR3 is 13 residues long. Trimming took 6 bases from V and 1 from J, leaving 9 bases between them. Germline CDR1 MNHEY, CDR2 SVGAGI. The CDR3 DNA sequence: TGTGCCAGCAGGACACAAGAGAACACTGAAGCTTTCTTT. Protein: CASRTQENTEAFF.

Details on this clonotype: This may stem from a read error, because a much larger clone lies one nucleotide away. V is TRBV5-1 and J is TRBJ2-7; TRBD1 matches at 10 bases. Germline assignment: CDR1 SGHRS and CDR2 YFSETQ. CDR3 length: 15 amino acids. As DNA, the CDR3 is TGCGCCAACAGCTTGGTAGGACAGGGGGCCTACGAGCAGTACTTC. Its translation: CANSLVGQGAYEQYF.

Only a few counts were recorded for this clonotype. This chain uses TRBV28 with TRBJ2-5; D is possibly TRBD1 or TRBD2 (6 bases each). V shed 2 bases and J shed 10 bases, with 14 bases lying between them. CDR1 and CDR2 from the germline V gene are MDHEN and SYDVKM. The CDR3 length is 13 residues. The CDR3 reads CASSLTGAPGQYF. The CDR3 nucleotides are TGTGCCAGCAGTTTAACGGGGGCCCCTGGCCAGTACTTC.

The chain uses TRBV6-5 and TRBJ2-1; D gene uncertain. With 5 bases removed from V and 12 bases from J, the gap between germline ends came to 14 bases. The CDR3 loop spans 12 amino acids. Germline V CDR1 and CDR2: MNHEY, SVGAGI. The chain's CDR3 is CASSPRGSWQFF. CDR3 DNA: TGTGCCAGCAGTCCTCGCGGATCATGGCAGTTCTTC.

The V and J genes are TRBV10-3 and TRBJ2-3; tentative D call: TRBD1 (6 bases). Germline CDR1 reads ENHRY; CDR2 reads SYGVKD. Trimming removed 2 bases from V and 1 base from J, with 13 bases in between. The CDR3 extends over 16 amino acids. The CDR3 nucleotides read TGTGCCATCAGTGAGAGGGAAGGGGGTCGCACAGATACGCAGTATTTT. Translated: CAISEREGGRTDTQYF.

This clonotype occurred a few times. V usage is TRBV28 and J usage is TRBJ1-2; D gene ambiguous. Per the germline V gene, CDR1 is MDHEN and CDR2 is SYDVKM. V lost 5 bases, J lost 4 bases, and 17 bases lay in between. The CDR3 contains 15 residues. CDR3 amino acids: CASSTLLGSSYGYTF. The CDR3 DNA reads as TGTGCCAGCAGTACCCTACTTGGGTCGAGCTATGGCTACACCTTC.

This clonotype has more than one count but fewer than ten. Here the CDR3 reads CASSLGAAQSYEQYF. The CDR3, as DNA: TGCGCCAGCAGCCTCGGGGCAGCCCAATCCTACGAGCAGTACTTC. This sequence joins TRBV5-1 and TRBJ2-7, with D possibly called TRBD1 or TRBD2 (5 bases each). V lost 4 bases and J lost 1, with 15 bases in between. The V gene's germline CDR1 is SGHRS and CDR2 YFSETQ. CDR3 length equals 15 residues. Using reference TRBV5-1 and TRBJ2-7 for the parts outside the CDR3, the full variable domain is KAGVTQTPRYLIKTRGQQVTLSCSPISGHRSVSWYQQTPGQGLQFLFEYFSETQRNKGNFPGRFSGRQFSNSRSEMNVSTLELGDSALYLCASSLGAAQSYEQYFGPGTRLTVT.

This chain joins TRBV7-2 and TRBJ2-7; D gene unclear. With 4 bases removed from V and 2 bases from J, the gap between germline ends came to 12 bases. CDR1 and CDR2 from the germline V gene are SGHTA and FQGNSA. The CDR3 loop spans 14 amino acids. The CDR3 reads CASSSGSRAYEQYF. The CDR3 DNA reads as TGTGCCAGCAGCTCGGGCTCCCGAGCCTACGAGCAGTACTTC.

This clonotype was counted a few times. This chain joins TRBV2 and TRBJ2-7; 10 positions match TRBD2. This CDR3 comprises 15 residues. J lost 6 bases, V lost 4 bases, and 9 bases had no gene match. Per the germline V gene, CDR1 is SNHLY and CDR2 is FYNNEI. The chain's CDR3 is CASSGSGGATGEQYF. The CDR3 coding sequence is TGTGCCAGCAGTGGCAGCGGGGGGGCCACCGGCGAGCAGTACTTC. Full variable domain (missing parts from reference TRBV2 and TRBJ2-7): EPEVTQTPSHQVTQMGQEVILRCVPISNHLYFYWYRQILGQKVEFLVSFYNNEISEKSEIFDDQFSVERPDGSNFTLKIRSTKLEDSAMYFCASSGSGGATGEQYFGPGTRLTVT.

The chain couples TRBV20-1 to TRBJ2-1; no reliable D call. V lost 5 bases, J lost 7 bases, and 18 bases lay in between. The V gene's germline CDR1 is DFQATT and CDR2 SNEGSKA (reference sequence). The CDR3 is made up of 14 amino acids. The CDR3 reads CSAPPSPVRNEQFF. The CDR3 nucleotides are TGCAGTGCTCCCCCCTCTCCCGTTAGGAATGAGCAGTTCTTC.

This chain connects TRBV6-6 to TRBJ2-7; D is unclear. The V end was cut by 2 bases, the J end by 3 bases, with 5 bases between. The CDR3 sequence is 12 residues long. Germline CDR1 and CDR2: MNHNY and SVGAGI (reference sequence). This CDR3 reads CASSYEDYEQYF. The CDR3 DNA follows: TGTGCCAGCAGTTACGAGGACTACGAGCAGTACTTC.

The chain uses TRBV29-1 and TRBJ2-6; 9 bases are a match to TRBD1. This CDR3 contains 16 residues. V gave up 4 bases and J gave up 2 bases; unmatched junction bases: 6. Germline CDR1 and CDR2: SQVTM and ANQGSEA. The CDR3 protein is CSVAGTGSTGANVLTF. The CDR3 DNA sequence: TGCAGCGTTGCGGGGACAGGGAGCACTGGGGCCAACGTCCTGACTTTC. The whole variable domain, filled in from reference TRBV29-1 and TRBJ2-6, reads SAVISQKPSRDICQRGTSLTIQCQVDSQVTMMFWYRQQPGQSLTLIATANQGSEATYESGFVIDKFPISRPNLTFSTLTVSNMSPEDSSIYLCSVAGTGSTGANVLTFGAGSRLTVL.

This sequence joins TRBV6-1 and TRBJ1-5; 8 nucleotides line up with TRBD1. This CDR3 spans 14 amino acids. Trimming took 7 bases from V and 4 from J; bases not matched to a gene: 6. Germline CDR1 and CDR2: MNHNS and SASEGT. CDR3 DNA: TGTGCCAGCATAGACACAGGGGGAAATCAGCCCCAGCATTTT. This encodes CASIDTGGNQPQHF.

This clonotype was seen ten or more times. The chain links TRBV2 to TRBJ2-3; D perhaps matches TRBD2 (5 bases). Trimming removed 6 bases from V and 1 base from J, with 8 bases in between. The CDR3 loop spans 13 amino acids. The germline CDR1 and CDR2 sequences are SNHLY and FYNNEI. The CDR3 DNA is TGTGCCAGCAGCTCACTAGGCACAGATACGCAGTATTTT. Protein sequence: CASSSLGTDTQYF.

The chain recombines TRBV5-1 with TRBJ1-5, with D perhaps TRBD1 (6 bases). The germline CDR1 and CDR2 sequences are SGHRS and YFSETQ. Trimming removed 0 bases from V and 0 bases from J, with 10 bases in between. The CDR3 is 16 amino acids. The CDR3 DNA reads TGCGCCAGCAGCTTGGAAGGGGGATATAGCAATCAGCCCCAGCATTTT. Amino acid sequence: CASSLEGGYSNQPQHF.

Worth noting for this clonotype: One end of the junction does not line up with germline, which may come from a read error. The gene calls are TRBV5-1 and TRBJ2-3; tentative D call: TRBD2 (7 bases). This CDR3 comprises 14 residues. The V gene's germline CDR1 is SGHRS and CDR2 YFSETQ. CDR3 sequence reads: CASSYSGGTNTQYF. CDR3 bases: TGCGCCAGCAGCTATTCGGGGGGCACAAATACGCAGTATTTT.

A word on this clonotype: Possible read error: a much larger clone is one base away. The chain links TRBV20-1 to TRBJ2-4, with D uncertain. CDR1 is DFQATT and CDR2 is SNEGSKA in the germline V gene (reference sequence). There are 14 residues in the CDR3. Trimming cost V 0 bases and J 13 bases, with 19 bases left between them. The CDR3 here is CSAREIIWSDGQYF. CDR3 DNA sequence: TGCAGTGCTAGAGAAATTATCTGGTCCGATGGGCAGTACTTC.

About this clonotype: This could be a read error, since a much larger clone is one nucleotide away. The genes are TRBV4-1 and TRBJ1-2; D gene ambiguous. Per germline, CDR1 MGHRA and CDR2 YSYEKL. The CDR3 loop spans 15 amino acids. Trimming cost V 0 bases and J 0 bases, with 8 bases left between them. For the CDR3, the DNA is TGCGCCAGCAGCCAAGATTGCGATTCTAACTATGGCTACACCTTC. The encoded protein is CASSQDCDSNYGYTF.

The count of this clonotype is one. The J gene is TRBJ1-4, the V gene TRBV30, with TRBD1 as a possible D gene (5 bases). Trimming left V 4 bases short and J 8 bases short, with 14 bases between. From germline, CDR1 is GTSNPN and CDR2 SVGIG (reference sequence). The CDR3 contains 13 residues. The CDR3 DNA sequence: TGTGCCTGGAACAGGCAGACTGAAGAAAAACTGTTTTTT. It specifies CAWNRQTEEKLFF.

The chain links TRBV20-1 to TRBJ2-1; 9 bases map to TRBD2. J lost 4 bases, V lost 3 bases, and 1 base had no gene match. CDR1 and CDR2 (germline): DFQATT, SNEGSKA (reference sequence). CDR3 length equals 13 residues. In nucleotides, the CDR3 is TGCAGTGCTAGCGGACTAGCGTACAATGAGCAGTTCTTC. Translated: CSASGLAYNEQFF.

This clonotype was detected ten times or more. A junction end diverges from the germline sequence, so it may reflect a read error. V usage is TRBV4-2 and J usage is TRBJ2-6; D is unresolved. In germline, CDR1 is LGHNA, CDR2 YNFKEQ. The CDR3 extends over 16 amino acids. This CDR3 reads CASSQEGGTGANVLTF. In DNA form, the CDR3 reads TGCGCCAGCAGCCAAGAAGGCGGTACTGGGGCCAACGTCCTGACTTTC.

There are a few counts of this clonotype. This chain uses TRBV6-5 with TRBJ2-7; D is ambiguous. V was cut by 4 bases and J by 0 bases, with 13 bases left in between. Germline CDR1 reads MNHEY; CDR2 reads SVGAGI. CDR3 length: 15 residues. CDR3 region: CASSFEGPSSYEQYF. CDR3 DNA sequence: TGTGCCAGCAGTTTTGAAGGGCCGAGCTCCTACGAGCAGTACTTC.

The genes are TRBV25-1 and TRBJ1-2; D is uncertain. Trimming cost V 3 bases and J 5 bases, with 10 bases left between them. The CDR3 is 13 amino acids. Per the germline V gene, CDR1 is MGHDK and CDR2 is SYGVNS. The CDR3 loop is CASSDVGGYGYTF. In DNA form, the CDR3 reads TGTGCCAGCAGTGACGTGGGAGGGTATGGCTACACCTTC.